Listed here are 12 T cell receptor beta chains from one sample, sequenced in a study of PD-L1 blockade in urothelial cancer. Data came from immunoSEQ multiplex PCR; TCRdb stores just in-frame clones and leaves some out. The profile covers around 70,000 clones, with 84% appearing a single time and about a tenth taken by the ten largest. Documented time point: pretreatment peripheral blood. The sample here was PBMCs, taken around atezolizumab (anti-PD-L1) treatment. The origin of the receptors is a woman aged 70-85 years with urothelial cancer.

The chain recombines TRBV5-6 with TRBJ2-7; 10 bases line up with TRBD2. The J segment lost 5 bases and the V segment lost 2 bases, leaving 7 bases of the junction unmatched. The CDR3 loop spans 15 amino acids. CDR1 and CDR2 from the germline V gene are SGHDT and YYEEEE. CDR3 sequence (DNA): TGTGCCAGCAGCTTCGGGAGCGGGAGGGCCGACGAGCAGTACTTC. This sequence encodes CASSFGSGRADEQYF.

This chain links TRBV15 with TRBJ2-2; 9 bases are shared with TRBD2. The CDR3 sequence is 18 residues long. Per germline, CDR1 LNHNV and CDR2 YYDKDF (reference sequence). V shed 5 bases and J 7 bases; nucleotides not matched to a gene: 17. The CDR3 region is CATSPLPGASGTDGELFF. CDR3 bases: TGTGCCACCAGCCCTCTCCCCGGGGCTAGCGGGACCGACGGGGAGCTGTTTTTT.

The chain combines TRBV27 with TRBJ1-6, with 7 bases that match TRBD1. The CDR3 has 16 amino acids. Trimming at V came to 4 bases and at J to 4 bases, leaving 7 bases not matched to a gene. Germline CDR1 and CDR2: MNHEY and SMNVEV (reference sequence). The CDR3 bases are TGTGCCAGCAGTTCCCTCCGGGACAGATATAATTCACCCCTCCACTTT. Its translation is CASSSLRDRYNSPLHF.

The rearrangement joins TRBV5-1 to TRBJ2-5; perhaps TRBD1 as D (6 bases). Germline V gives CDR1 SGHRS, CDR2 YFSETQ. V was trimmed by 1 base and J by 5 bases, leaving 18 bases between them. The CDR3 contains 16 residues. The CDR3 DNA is TGCGCCAGCAGCTTGATGGGACAACTCGGCGAGGAGACCCAGTACTTC. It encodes CASSLMGQLGEETQYF.

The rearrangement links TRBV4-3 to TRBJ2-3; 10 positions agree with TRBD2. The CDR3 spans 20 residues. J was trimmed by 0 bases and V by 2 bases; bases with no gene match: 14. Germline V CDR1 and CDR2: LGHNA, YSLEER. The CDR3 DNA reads TGCGCCAGCAGCCAATCCCTGCCGAGCGGGGGGGGGATTAGCACAGATACGCAGTATTTT. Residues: CASSQSLPSGGGISTDTQYF.

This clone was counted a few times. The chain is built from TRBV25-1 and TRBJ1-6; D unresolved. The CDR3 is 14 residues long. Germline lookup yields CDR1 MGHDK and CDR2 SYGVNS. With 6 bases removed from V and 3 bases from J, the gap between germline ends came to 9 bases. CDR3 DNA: TGTGCCAGCAGCCAGCGCCTCTATAATTCACCCCTCCACTTT. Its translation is CASSQRLYNSPLHF.

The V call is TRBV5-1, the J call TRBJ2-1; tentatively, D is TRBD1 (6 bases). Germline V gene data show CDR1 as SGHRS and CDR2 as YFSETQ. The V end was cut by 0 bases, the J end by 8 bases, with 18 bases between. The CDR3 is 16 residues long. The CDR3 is CASSLAGRGIIDEQFF. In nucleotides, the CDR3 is TGCGCCAGCAGCTTGGCCGGCAGGGGAATCATCGATGAGCAGTTCTTC.

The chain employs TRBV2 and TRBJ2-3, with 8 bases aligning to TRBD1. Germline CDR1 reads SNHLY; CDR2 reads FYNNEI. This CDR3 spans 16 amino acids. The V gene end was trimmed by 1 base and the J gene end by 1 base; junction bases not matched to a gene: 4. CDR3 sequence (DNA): TGTGCCAGCAGTGAAGTGGCGGGACAGGGCACAGATACGCAGTATTTT. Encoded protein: CASSEVAGQGTDTQYF.

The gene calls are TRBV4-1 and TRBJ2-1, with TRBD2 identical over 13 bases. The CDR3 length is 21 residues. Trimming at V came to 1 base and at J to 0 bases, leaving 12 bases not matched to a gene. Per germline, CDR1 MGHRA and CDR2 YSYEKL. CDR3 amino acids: CASSQGSAGLAGTLSYNEQFF. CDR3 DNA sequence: TGCGCCAGCAGCCAAGGATCGGCGGGACTAGCGGGGACCCTCTCCTACAATGAGCAGTTCTTC.

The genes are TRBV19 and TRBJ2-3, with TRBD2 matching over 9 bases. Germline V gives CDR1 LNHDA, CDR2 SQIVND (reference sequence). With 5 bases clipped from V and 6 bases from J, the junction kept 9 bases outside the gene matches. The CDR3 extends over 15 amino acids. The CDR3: CASSPSAGGPDTQYF. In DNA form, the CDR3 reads TGTGCCAGTAGTCCCTCGGCGGGAGGGCCGGATACGCAGTATTTT.

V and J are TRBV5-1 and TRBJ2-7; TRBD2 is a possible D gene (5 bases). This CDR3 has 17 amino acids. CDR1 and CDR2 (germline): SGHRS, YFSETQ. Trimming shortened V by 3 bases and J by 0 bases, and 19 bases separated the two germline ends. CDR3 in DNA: TGCGCCAGCAGCTCGGGGTGGGGAACACTAACCTCCTACGAGCAGTACTTC. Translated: CASSSGWGTLTSYEQYF.

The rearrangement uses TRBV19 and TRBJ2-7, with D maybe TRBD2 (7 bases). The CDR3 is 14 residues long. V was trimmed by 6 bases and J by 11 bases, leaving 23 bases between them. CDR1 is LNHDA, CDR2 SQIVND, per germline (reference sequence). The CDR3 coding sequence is TGTGCCAGTAGCATGTCGGGGGGCTCGGTCCTTAAGTACTTC. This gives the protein CASSMSGGSVLKYF.